What follows describes a single T cell receptor (beta chain). Its target is unknown. The data were taken from a study of cytomegalovirus exposure and HLA in healthy donors. Findings and caveats of the study: Associated with HLA alleles at 0.05 false discovery rate in a later analysis were about 17,000 TCR beta sequences.

CDR1 MNHEY and CDR2 SMNVEV come from the germline V gene (reference sequence). Unmatched junction bases numbered 6, after V lost 5 bases and J lost 2 bases. The CDR3 sequence is 15 residues long. It was with 60 Vbeta and 13 Jbeta primers that the PCR ran. Some clones are missing from TCRdb's copy, which holds only in-frame ones; the method was immunoSEQ multiplex PCR. The table lists over 150,000 clones, roughly four fifths of them singletons. The clonotype was recovered from a man younger than 35 in good health and CMV-seronegative. Sequencing input: PBMCs. V and J are TRBV27 and TRBJ1-5, with 7 bases aligning to TRBD1. The CDR3 DNA is TGTGCCAGCAGTGACTCCGGGACAGGCAATCAGCCCCAGCATTTT. The encoded protein is CASSDSGTGNQPQHF.